The rows below give T cell receptor beta chains drawn from one sample of a study of memory CD4+ T cells and cytomegalovirus serostatus. Here immunoSEQ multiplex PCR was the method, and the copy in TCRdb shows in-frame clones only, minus some. The sample holds just under 95,000 clones, about 80% seen once. Specimen: memory CD4+ T cells from blood. These receptors were taken from an adult in good health and CMV-seropositive. Each CDR3 is given with its conserved first and last residue. D genes are given only for firm matches. A row's size may be missing; if present it is once, few, many or a size class.

v_gene: TRBV29-1; abundance: .; d_gene: .; j_gene: TRBJ1-1; CDR3nt: TGCAGCGGGGGGGGCCCCGAAGCTTTCTTT; CDR3aa: CSGGGPEAFF
v_gene: TRBV5-6; abundance: .; d_gene: .; j_gene: TRBJ1-3; CDR3nt: TGTGCCAGCAGCTCGACGTTCGGGGGAAACACCATATATTTT; CDR3aa: CASSSTFGGNTIYF
v_gene: TRBV6-5; abundance: .; d_gene: .; j_gene: TRBJ2-5; CDR3nt: TGTGCCAGCAGCCGGGACGGATTCCAAGAGACCCAGTACTTC; CDR3aa: CASSRDGFQETQYF
v_gene: TRBV18; abundance: .; d_gene: .; j_gene: TRBJ1-1; CDR3nt: TGTGCCAGCTCACCATGGGAGAACACTGAAGCTTTCTTT; CDR3aa: CASSPWENTEAFF
v_gene: TRBV5-1; abundance: few; d_gene: .; j_gene: TRBJ1-2; CDR3nt: TGCGCCAGCAGCCTCACGACGGCTAACTATGGCTACACCTTC; CDR3aa: CASSLTTANYGYTF
v_gene: TRBV19; abundance: few; d_gene: .; j_gene: TRBJ2-3; CDR3nt: TGTGCCAGTAGTCCCCGCACAGATACGCAGTATTTT; CDR3aa: CASSPRTDTQYF
v_gene: TRBV2; abundance: once; d_gene: TRBD2; j_gene: TRBJ2-7; CDR3nt: TGTGCCAGCAGTGATCCCATTAGCGGGAGTGGAGTCTACGAGCAGTGCTTC; CDR3aa: CASSDPISGSGVYEQCF
v_gene: TRBV27; abundance: .; d_gene: .; j_gene: TRBJ1-2; CDR3nt: TGTGCCAGCAGTTTTTCGGTCGGCCCCTATGGCTACACCTTC; CDR3aa: CASSFSVGPYGYTF
v_gene: TRBV28; abundance: .; d_gene: TRBD1; j_gene: TRBJ2-7; CDR3nt: TGTGCCAGCAGTAGACAGGGCTACGAGCAGTACTTC; CDR3aa: CASSRQGYEQYF
v_gene: TRBV6-4; abundance: .; d_gene: .; j_gene: TRBJ2-5; CDR3nt: TGTGCCAGCAGTCCCTTCCCCCAAATACAGCCACCCGTCTGGGAAGAGACCCAGTACTTC; CDR3aa: CASSPFPQIQPPVWEETQYF
v_gene: TRBV7-7; abundance: .; d_gene: .; j_gene: TRBJ2-3; CDR3nt: TGTGCTAGCAGCCTTCAGGGGTACGGCACAGATACGCAGTATTTT; CDR3aa: CASSLQGYGTDTQYF
v_gene: TRBV5-8; abundance: .; d_gene: .; j_gene: TRBJ2-7; CDR3nt: TGTGCCAGCAGCCCGGTTGATGCCTCCTACGAGCAGTACTTC; CDR3aa: CASSPVDASYEQYF
v_gene: TRBV2; abundance: .; d_gene: TRBD2; j_gene: TRBJ2-3; CDR3nt: TGTGCCAGCGCCCTAGCGGCTAGCACAGATACGCAGTATTTT; CDR3aa: CASALAASTDTQYF
v_gene: TRBV30; abundance: .; d_gene: TRBD2; j_gene: TRBJ2-5; CDR3nt: TGTGCCTGGAGTGAGGGCGGGAGGGAGACCCAGTACTTC; CDR3aa: CAWSEGGRETQYF
v_gene: TRBV18; abundance: .; d_gene: .; j_gene: TRBJ1-1; CDR3nt: TGTGCCAGCTCACCCCGGGTAGAAAGGAACACTGAAGCTTTCTTT; CDR3aa: CASSPRVERNTEAFF
v_gene: TRBV10-1; abundance: .; d_gene: .; j_gene: TRBJ2-5; CDR3nt: TGCGCCAGCAGCTTAGCGGCCCAAGAGACCCAGTACTTC; CDR3aa: CASSLAAQETQYF
v_gene: TRBV2; abundance: few; d_gene: .; j_gene: TRBJ2-1; CDR3nt: TGTGCCAGCAAAAGACGGTACAATGAGCAGTTCTTC; CDR3aa: CASKRRYNEQFF
v_gene: TRBV7-2; abundance: .; d_gene: .; j_gene: TRBJ2-3; CDR3nt: TGTGCCAGCAGCTTACAGAGCACAGATACGCAGTATTTT; CDR3aa: CASSLQSTDTQYF
v_gene: TRBV5-1; abundance: .; d_gene: .; j_gene: TRBJ1-1; CDR3nt: TGCGCCAGCAGCTTGGGGGTGCGGGGGTTGAACACTGAAGCTTTCTTT; CDR3aa: CASSLGVRGLNTEAFF
v_gene: TRBV5-1; abundance: few; d_gene: TRBD1; j_gene: TRBJ2-2; CDR3nt: TGCGCCAGCAGCTTGGAGGGGGCAGTCGGGGAGCTGTTTTTT; CDR3aa: CASSLEGAVGELFF
v_gene: TRBV28; abundance: .; d_gene: TRBD1; j_gene: TRBJ1-5; CDR3nt: TGTGCCAGCAGTTTTGTGAAGGGGGCCCAGCCCCAGCATTTT; CDR3aa: CASSFVKGAQPQHF
v_gene: TRBV5-6; abundance: few; d_gene: .; j_gene: TRBJ2-7; CDR3nt: TGTGCCAGCAGCTTTCGGGACGCCTACGAGCAGTACTTC; CDR3aa: CASSFRDAYEQYF
v_gene: TRBV18; abundance: few; d_gene: .; j_gene: TRBJ1-1; CDR3nt: TGTGCCACCAGGGTGAGTGAGCAGACTGAAGCTTTCTTT; CDR3aa: CATRVSEQTEAFF
v_gene: TRBV4-3; abundance: .; d_gene: TRBD2; j_gene: TRBJ2-1; CDR3nt: TGCGCCAGCAGCCGCTCTAGCGGGTATGAGCAGTTCTTC; CDR3aa: CASSRSSGYEQFF
v_gene: TRBV19; abundance: .; d_gene: TRBD2; j_gene: TRBJ2-1; CDR3nt: TGTGCCAGTAGTACCTCACACCTCGGACTAGACTACAATGAGCAGTTCTTC; CDR3aa: CASSTSHLGLDYNEQFF
v_gene: TRBV28; abundance: .; d_gene: TRBD1; j_gene: TRBJ1-1; CDR3nt: TGTGCCAGCAGTTTACCGACAGGGTACACTGAAGCTTTCTTT; CDR3aa: CASSLPTGYTEAFF
v_gene: TRBV7-8; abundance: .; d_gene: .; j_gene: TRBJ1-1; CDR3nt: TGTGCCAGCAGCTTAATTGGGTCGGGGCCCGAGGGCACTGAAGCTTTCTTT; CDR3aa: CASSLIGSGPEGTEAFF
v_gene: TRBV28; abundance: .; d_gene: .; j_gene: TRBJ1-5; CDR3nt: TGTGCCAGCAGCAAAGGGCAGGGACGCCTCCGCTTTAGCAATCAGCCCCAGCATTTT; CDR3aa: CASSKGQGRLRFSNQPQHF
v_gene: TRBV18; abundance: .; d_gene: .; j_gene: TRBJ2-7; CDR3nt: TGTGCCAGCTCACCTGCGGGACTCACCTACGAGCAGTACTTC; CDR3aa: CASSPAGLTYEQYF
v_gene: TRBV9; abundance: .; d_gene: .; j_gene: TRBJ1-5; CDR3nt: TGTGCCAGCAGCCGCAGGGGAGACCAGCCCCAGCATTTT; CDR3aa: CASSRRGDQPQHF
v_gene: TRBV7-9; abundance: .; d_gene: TRBD2; j_gene: TRBJ2-5; CDR3nt: TGTGCCAGCAGCCCAGGACTAGCGGGAGAACTGGTAGAGACCCAGTACTTC; CDR3aa: CASSPGLAGELVETQYF
v_gene: TRBV28; abundance: once; d_gene: TRBD2; j_gene: TRBJ2-1; CDR3nt: TGTGCCAGCAGCCGGGGAGGGCCCCTACAGGATGAGCAGTTCTTC; CDR3aa: CASSRGGPLQDEQFF